A selection of T cell receptor beta chains follows, all from one sample in a study of blood T cell repertoires in COVID-19. Profiling relied on immunoSEQ multiplex PCR, and the TCRdb table lists in-frame clones only, not all of them. Of 150,000 to 200,000 clones in the sample, roughly 82% were seen once. The sample comprised peripheral blood. All receptors derive from a woman in her 30s with acute or convalescent COVID-19. CDR3s include the opening cysteine and the closing phenylalanine or tryptophan. The D gene is left open where the match is weak. Size tells how often a clone was seen (once, few, many) or the class of an expanded clone, and some rows leave it out.

TRBV6-6	TRBJ2-1	NA	NA	TGTGCCAGCATCCTCCCCCGGACAAACTACAATGAGCAGTTCTTC	CASILPRTNYNEQFF
TRBV29-1	TRBJ1-2	TRBD1	NA	TGCAGCGCTTCGACAGGGAATAGCTATGGCTACACCTTC	CSASTGNSYGYTF
TRBV27	TRBJ2-4	TRBD2	NA	TGTGCCAGCAGTCTGGGACTAGCGGGTTTAGCCAAAAACATTCAGTACTTC	CASSLGLAGLAKNIQYF
TRBV4-3	TRBJ2-7	NA	NA	TGCGCCAGCAGCCAAGATCCCCTCGGCGGCCAAAAGGCCTACGAGCAGTACTTC	CASSQDPLGGQKAYEQYF
TRBV7-2	TRBJ1-6	NA	NA	TGTGCCAGCAGCTTATCTATCGCGCGTTCTCAGGATTCACCCCTCCACTTT	CASSLSIARSQDSPLHF
TRBV2	TRBJ2-7	TRBD1	NA	TGTGCCAGCAGTGAGCAGGGGGCCGGTGTCGAGCAGTACTTC	CASSEQGAGVEQYF
TRBV7-2	TRBJ1-4	NA	NA	TGTGCCAGCAGCTCCGTGCAGGGTATTGCAACTAATGAAAAACTGTTTTTT	CASSSVQGIATNEKLFF
TRBV12-3/TRBV12-4	TRBJ1-1	TRBD1	NA	TGTGCCAGCAGCGGACAGGGGGCTACTGAAGCTTTCTTT	CASSGQGATEAFF
TRBV12-3/TRBV12-4	TRBJ2-7	TRBD1	NA	TGTGCCAGCAGGCTCGACAGGGCCCACGAGCAGTACTTC	CASRLDRAHEQYF
TRBV28	TRBJ2-1	NA	NA	TGTGCCAGCAGTTTTGCAGGGATGGGTGAGCAGTTCTTC	CASSFAGMGEQFF
TRBV6-5	TRBJ2-5	NA	NA	TGTGCCAGCCAGGTGGGGAGCGTGGAGACCCAGTACTTC	CASQVGSVETQYF
TRBV11-2	TRBJ2-1	NA	NA	TGTGCCAGCAGCTTAGTGGGGGCTCGGGCCCGGATTTACAATGAGCAGTTCTTC	CASSLVGARARIYNEQFF
TRBV28	TRBJ1-2	NA	NA	TGTGCCAGCACCGCCAAAGATTACAGGACACCAACCGACTACACCTTC	CASTAKDYRTPTDYTF
TRBV28	TRBJ1-1	NA	NA	TGTGCCAGCAGCCTTAGACACCTCCCGAGGAACACTGAAGCTTTCTTT	CASSLRHLPRNTEAFF
TRBV6-5	TRBJ2-5	TRBD1	NA	TGTGCCAGCGGGGACAGGGAAGAGACCCAGTACTTC	CASGDREETQYF
TRBV30	TRBJ2-3	NA	NA	TGTGCCTGGAGTGTAAGGGGCAGGGATACGCAGTATTTT	CAWSVRGRDTQYF
TRBV28	TRBJ1-2	TRBD1	NA	TGTGCCAGCAGTTTAAAAGGCAGGGGGTACGGCTACACCTTC	CASSLKGRGYGYTF
TRBV7-8	TRBJ1-2	NA	NA	TGTGCCAGCAGCGAAACGGAGAGCTATGGCTACACCTTC	CASSETESYGYTF
TRBV4-3	TRBJ2-3	TRBD1	NA	TGCGCCAGCAGCCAACAGGGGGCGCAAACAGATACGCAGTATTTT	CASSQQGAQTDTQYF
TRBV7-6	TRBJ2-7	TRBD1	few	TGTGCCAGCAGCTTGGCCCGGACAGGGGCCTACGAGCAGTACTTC	CASSLARTGAYEQYF
TRBV24-1	TRBJ1-3	TRBD1	NA	TGTGCCACCAGTGATAACGGGGACAGGGCTGGAAACACCATATATTTT	CATSDNGDRAGNTIYF
TRBV27	TRBJ2-1	NA	NA	TGTGCCAGCTCTACTAGCTCCAATGAGCAGTTCTTC	CASSTSSNEQFF
TRBV11-2	TRBJ2-3	NA	NA	TGTGCCAGCAGCCATGGAGCAGATACGCAGTATTTT	CASSHGADTQYF
TRBV24-1	TRBJ1-1	NA	NA	TGTGCCACCAGAACCTCGGGGGTGGGCGCACACACTGAAGCTTTCTTT	CATRTSGVGAHTEAFF
TRBV19	TRBJ2-3	TRBD2	NA	TGTGCCAGTAGTATTCCCCGAGCGGGAGTGAAAGATACGCAGTATTTT	CASSIPRAGVKDTQYF
TRBV7-9	TRBJ2-5	TRBD1	NA	TGTGCCAGCAGGCCACCCGGGGACAGGGGAATAGGAGAGACCCAGTACTTC	CASRPPGDRGIGETQYF
TRBV5-1	TRBJ2-1	TRBD2	NA	TGCGCCAGCACCAGGGGCGATTTTAGCGGGGGGCTATCGTTCTTC	CASTRGDFSGGLSFF
TRBV4-3	TRBJ1-2	NA	NA	TGCGCCAGCAGCCAAGGCGTGTTAAGTAACTATGGCTACACCTTC	CASSQGVLSNYGYTF
TRBV27	TRBJ2-7	NA	once	TGTGCCAGCAGTTCATACAGGGGGGGACGGTACGAGCAGTACTTC	CASSSYRGGRYEQYF
TRBV5-1	TRBJ2-7	NA	NA	TGCGCCAGCGGGTCGGGGTATCCCTACGAGCAGTACTTC	CASGSGYPYEQYF
TRBV4-3	TRBJ1-4	NA	NA	TGCGCCAGCAGCCCACAGGGTTGGACTAATGAAAAACTGTTTTTT	CASSPQGWTNEKLFF
TRBV28	TRBJ1-5	NA	NA	TGTGCCAGCAGTTTATACAGGAGGCGGGAGACCCAGCATTTT	CASSLYRRRETQHF
TRBV6-2/TRBV6-3	TRBJ2-1	NA	NA	TGTGCCAGCAGTTTACAGGGTGAGGTACATGGGGAGCAGTTCTTC	CASSLQGEVHGEQFF
TRBV18	TRBJ2-3	NA	NA	TGTGCCAGCTCACCAATTCGGGTTGCGACAGATACGCAGTATTTT	CASSPIRVATDTQYF
TRBV7-6	TRBJ2-7	NA	NA	TGTGCCAGCAGCTTAGACGGGTCCTACGAGCAGTACTTC	CASSLDGSYEQYF
TRBV20-1	TRBJ1-2	NA	NA	TGCAGTGCTAGCGAGGTTAATGGCTACACCTTC	CSASEVNGYTF